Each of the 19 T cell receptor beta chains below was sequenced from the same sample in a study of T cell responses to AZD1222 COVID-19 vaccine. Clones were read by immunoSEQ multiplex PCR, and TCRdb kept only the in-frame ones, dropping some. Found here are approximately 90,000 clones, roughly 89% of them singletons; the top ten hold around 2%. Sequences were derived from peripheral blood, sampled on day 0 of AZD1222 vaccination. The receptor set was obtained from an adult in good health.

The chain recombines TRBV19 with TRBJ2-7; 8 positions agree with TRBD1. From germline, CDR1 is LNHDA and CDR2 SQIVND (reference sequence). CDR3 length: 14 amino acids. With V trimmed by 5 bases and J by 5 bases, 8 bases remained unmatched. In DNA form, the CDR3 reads TGTGCCAGTAGTGACTCCAGGGGGCCCCACGAGCAGTACTTC. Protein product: CASSDSRGPHEQYF.

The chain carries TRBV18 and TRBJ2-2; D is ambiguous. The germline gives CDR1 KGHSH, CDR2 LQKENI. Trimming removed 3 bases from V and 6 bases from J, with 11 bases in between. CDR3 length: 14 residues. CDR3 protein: CASSPPLSPGELFF. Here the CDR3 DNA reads TGTGCCAGCTCACCTCCCCTTAGCCCCGGGGAGCTGTTTTTT.

CDR3 bases: TGTGCCAGCAGCGTACGTCCCAGGGGGGCAGAGACCCAGTACTTC. It is translated as CASSVRPRGAETQYF. The chain recombines TRBV9 with TRBJ2-5, with a weak D call TRBD1 (7 bases). The V gene's germline CDR1 is SGDLS and CDR2 YYNGEE. The CDR3 covers 15 residues. The germline V and J ends were trimmed by 1 base and 4 bases, with 14 bases remaining between them.

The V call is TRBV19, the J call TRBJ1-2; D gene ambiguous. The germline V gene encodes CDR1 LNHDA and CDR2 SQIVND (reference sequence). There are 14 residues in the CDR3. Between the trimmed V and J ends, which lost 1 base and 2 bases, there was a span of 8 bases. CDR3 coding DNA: TGTGCCAGTAGTATAGGCCTGGGGAACTATGGCTACACCTTC. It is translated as CASSIGLGNYGYTF.

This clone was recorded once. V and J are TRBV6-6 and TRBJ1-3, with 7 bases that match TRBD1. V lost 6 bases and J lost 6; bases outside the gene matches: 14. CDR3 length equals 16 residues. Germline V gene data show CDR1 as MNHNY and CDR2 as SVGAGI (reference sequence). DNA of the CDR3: TGTGCCAGCAGAGCCCCGAGTGACAGGGTTGCAAACACCATATATTTT. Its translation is CASRAPSDRVANTIYF.

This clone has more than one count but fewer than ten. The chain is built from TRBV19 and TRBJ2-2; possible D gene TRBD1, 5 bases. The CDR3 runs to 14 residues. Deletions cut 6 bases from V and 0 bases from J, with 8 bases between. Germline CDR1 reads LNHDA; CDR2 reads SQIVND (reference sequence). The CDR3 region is CASRGQANTGELFF. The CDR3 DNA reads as TGTGCCAGTAGAGGACAAGCGAACACCGGGGAGCTGTTTTTT.

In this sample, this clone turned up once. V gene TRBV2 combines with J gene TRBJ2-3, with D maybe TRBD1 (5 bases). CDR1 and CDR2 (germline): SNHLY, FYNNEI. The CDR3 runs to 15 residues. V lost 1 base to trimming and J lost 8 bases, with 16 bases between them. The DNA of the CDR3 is TGTGCCAGCAGTGAAGGTAGCTTAGGGGTGGGTACGCAGTATTTT. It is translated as CASSEGSLGVGTQYF.

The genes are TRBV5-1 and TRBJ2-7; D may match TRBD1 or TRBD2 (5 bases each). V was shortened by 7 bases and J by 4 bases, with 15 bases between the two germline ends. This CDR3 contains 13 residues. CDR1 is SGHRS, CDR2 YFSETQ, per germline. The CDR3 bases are TGCGCCAGCCGTCGGGACGGTCCTTACGAGCAGTACTTC. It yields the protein CASRRDGPYEQYF.

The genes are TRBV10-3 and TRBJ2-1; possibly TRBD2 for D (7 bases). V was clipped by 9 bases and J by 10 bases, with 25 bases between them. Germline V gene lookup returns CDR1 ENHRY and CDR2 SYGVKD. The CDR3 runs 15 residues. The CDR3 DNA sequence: TGTGCCATTCAGGGGAGGGGATTAAGAGTGCCCGAGCAGTTCTTC. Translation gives CAIQGRGLRVPEQFF.

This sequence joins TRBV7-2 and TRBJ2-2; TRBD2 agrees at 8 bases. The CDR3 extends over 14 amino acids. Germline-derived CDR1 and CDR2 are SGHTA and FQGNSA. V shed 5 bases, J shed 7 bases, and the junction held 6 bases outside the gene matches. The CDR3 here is CASSLGGASGELFF. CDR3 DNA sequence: TGTGCCAGCAGCCTCGGGGGGGCTAGCGGGGAGCTGTTTTTT. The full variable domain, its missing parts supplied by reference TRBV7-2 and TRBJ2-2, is GAGVSQSPSNKVTEKGKDVELRCDPISGHTALYWYRQSLGQGLEFLIYFQGNSAPDKSGLPSDRFSAERTGGSVSTLTIQRTQQEDSAVYLCASSLGGASGELFFGEGSRLTVL.

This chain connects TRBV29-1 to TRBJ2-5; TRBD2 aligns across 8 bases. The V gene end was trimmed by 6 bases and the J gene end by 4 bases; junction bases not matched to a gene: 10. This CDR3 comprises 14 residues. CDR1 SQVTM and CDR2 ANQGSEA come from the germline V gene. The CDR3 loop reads CSVAPGLGGETQYF. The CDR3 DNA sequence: TGCAGCGTGGCACCGGGACTAGGGGGAGAGACCCAGTACTTC.

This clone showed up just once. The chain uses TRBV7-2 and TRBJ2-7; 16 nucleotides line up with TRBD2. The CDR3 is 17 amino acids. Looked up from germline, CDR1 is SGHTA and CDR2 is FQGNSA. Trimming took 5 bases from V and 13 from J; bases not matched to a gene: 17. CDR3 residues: CASSNPGLAGGRRREYF. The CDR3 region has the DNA TGTGCCAGCAGCAATCCGGGACTAGCGGGAGGGCGCAGAAGAGAATACTTC.

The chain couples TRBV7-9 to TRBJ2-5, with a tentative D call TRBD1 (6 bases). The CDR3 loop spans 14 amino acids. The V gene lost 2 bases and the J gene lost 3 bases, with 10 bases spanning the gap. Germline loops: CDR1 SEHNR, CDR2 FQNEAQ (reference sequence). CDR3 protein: CASSLMGAEETQYF. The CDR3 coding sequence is TGTGCCAGCAGCTTAATGGGGGCAGAAGAGACCCAGTACTTC. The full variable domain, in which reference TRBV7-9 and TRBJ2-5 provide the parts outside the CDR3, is DTGVSQNPRHKITKRGQNVTFRCDPISEHNRLYWYRQTLGQGPEFLTYFQNEAQLEKSRLLSDRFSAERPKGSFSTLEIQRTEQGDSAMYLCASSLMGAEETQYFGPGTRLLVL.

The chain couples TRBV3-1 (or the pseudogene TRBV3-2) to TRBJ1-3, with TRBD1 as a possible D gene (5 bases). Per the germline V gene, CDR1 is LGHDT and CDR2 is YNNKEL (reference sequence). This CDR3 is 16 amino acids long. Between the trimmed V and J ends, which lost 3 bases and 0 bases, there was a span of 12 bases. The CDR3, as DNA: TGTGCCAGCAGCCATGGGGGATCGCACTCTGGAAACACCATATATTTT. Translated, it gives CASSHGGSHSGNTIYF.

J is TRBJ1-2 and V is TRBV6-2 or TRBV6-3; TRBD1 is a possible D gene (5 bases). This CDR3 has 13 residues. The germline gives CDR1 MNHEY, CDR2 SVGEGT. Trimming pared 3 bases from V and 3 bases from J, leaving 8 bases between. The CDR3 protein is CASSYQGDYGYTF. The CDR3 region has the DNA TGTGCCAGCAGTTATCAAGGGGACTATGGCTACACCTTC.

The DNA for the CDR3 is TGTGCCAGCAGCTTGGATTCCGGGAGTGCAGATACGCAGTATTTT. Translation gives CASSLDSGSADTQYF. The V gene is TRBV5-4, the J gene TRBJ2-3; D possibly corresponds to TRBD2 (6 bases). The CDR3 is made up of 15 amino acids. The V and J ends lost 0 bases and 4 bases respectively, with 12 bases between them. Germline-derived CDR1 and CDR2 are SGHNT and YYREEE (reference sequence).

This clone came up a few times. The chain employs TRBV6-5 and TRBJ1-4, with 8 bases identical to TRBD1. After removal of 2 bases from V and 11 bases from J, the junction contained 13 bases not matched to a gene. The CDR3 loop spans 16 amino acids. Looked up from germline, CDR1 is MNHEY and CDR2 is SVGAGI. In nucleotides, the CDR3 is TGTGCCAGCAGTTACAGGACAGGGTCCCTGAGTGAGAAACTGTTTTTT. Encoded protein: CASSYRTGSLSEKLFF.

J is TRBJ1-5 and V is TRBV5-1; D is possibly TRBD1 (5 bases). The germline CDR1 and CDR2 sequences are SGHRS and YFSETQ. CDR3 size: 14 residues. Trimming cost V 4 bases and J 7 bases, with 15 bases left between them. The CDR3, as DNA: TGCGCCAGCAGCCCCGGGGGGGTAGGCCAGCCCCAGCATTTT. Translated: CASSPGGVGQPQHF. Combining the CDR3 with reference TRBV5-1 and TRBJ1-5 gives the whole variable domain KAGVTQTPRYLIKTRGQQVTLSCSPISGHRSVSWYQQTPGQGLQFLFEYFSETQRNKGNFPGRFSGRQFSNSRSEMNVSTLELGDSALYLCASSPGGVGQPQHFGDGTRLSIL.

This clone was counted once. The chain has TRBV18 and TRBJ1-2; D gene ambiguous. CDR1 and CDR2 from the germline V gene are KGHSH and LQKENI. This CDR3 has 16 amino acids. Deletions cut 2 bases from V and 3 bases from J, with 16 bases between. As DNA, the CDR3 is TGTGCCAGCTCACCAAGGGTCCGTACACTAGACTATGGCTACACCTTC. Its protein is CASSPRVRTLDYGYTF.